This T cell receptor beta chain is drawn from a study of Ad26.COV2.S vaccination and SARS-CoV-2 variants. Treatment meaning: over 15 received Ad26.COV2.S at low or high dose, single or two shots; roughly five received placebo; per-sample allocation not given. Sampling occurred on day 63 after the first vaccine or placebo injection. Generated by immunoSEQ multiplex PCR, the TCRdb table keeps only in-frame clones and is missing some. The sample has about 400,000 clones; 75% to 90% are singletons. Source: peripheral blood, taken in a trial of Ad26.COV2.S vaccine versus placebo. The receptor comes from a person aged 18-65 years who received the Ad26.COV2.S COVID-19 vaccine or a placebo.

The CDR3: CASSLPGQNTEAFF. In DNA form, the CDR3 reads TGCGCCAGCAGCTTGCCGGGGCAGAACACTGAAGCTTTCTTT. The chain has TRBV5-1 and TRBJ1-1; perhaps TRBD1 as D (5 bases). Trimming removed 1 base at V and 1 base at J, with 8 bases between. The CDR3 covers 14 residues. Germline V gene sequence: CDR1 SGHRS, CDR2 YFSETQ.